This T cell receptor beta chain was observed in a study of T cell responses to AZD1222 COVID-19 vaccine. Study-level results: The donor group comprised mostly white British people and more females; the analysis possibly underestimated clonal diversity.

V was cut by 1 base and J by 5 bases, with 23 bases left in between. The CDR3 covers 18 residues. The V gene's germline CDR1 is MGHRA and CDR2 YSYEKL. Assay used: immunoSEQ multiplex PCR; TCRdb lists only in-frame clones, some missing. The profile covers 90,000 to 150,000 clones, with over 85% appearing a single time and roughly 8.9% taken by the ten largest. Notes on this clone: The antigen is not known.

This sequence originates from an adult in good health. The sample here was peripheral blood, taken on day 0 of AZD1222 vaccination. The chain uses TRBV4-1 and TRBJ1-2; D is perhaps TRBD1 (5 bases). The CDR3 spells CASSQVIPREGTDYGYTF. The CDR3, as DNA: TGCGCCAGCAGCCAAGTTATCCCGAGGGAGGGGACGGATTATGGCTACACCTTC.